These 28 T cell receptor beta chains were sequenced from one sample in a study of blood T cells in healthy people across ages. Together with a sample-barcoded 5' primer, a J-beta primer mix was included in a second PCR lasting roughly 6 to 12 cycles. One entry per CDR3 protein, called by TCRdb with MiXCR from the 5' RACE reads. Among some 710,000 distinct CDR3 sequences listed, 22% were seen once. Sequencing used blood. The receptors come from a man aged 65-85 years in good health.

The chain couples TRBV24-1 to TRBJ1-2; possible D gene TRBD1, 5 bases. The germline V gene has CDR1 KGHDR and CDR2 SFDVKD. CDR3 length: 12 residues. Trimming removed 8 bases from V and 8 bases from J, with 14 bases in between. The CDR3 region is CATTSGFGGYTF. The CDR3 DNA reads as TGTGCCACCACATCAGGGTTCGGCGGCTACACCTTC.

This clonotype was counted a few times. This chain connects TRBV15 to TRBJ1-4; D remains ambiguous. The length of the CDR3 is 15 residues. Trimming left V 1 base short and J 0 bases short, with 6 bases between. The V gene's germline CDR1 is LNHNV and CDR2 YYDKDF (reference sequence). CDR3 DNA sequence: TGTGCCACCAGCAGAGGGACGGCAACTAATGAAAAACTGTTTTTT. Residues: CATSRGTATNEKLFF.

The chain recombines TRBV5-1 with TRBJ2-1; D gene ambiguous. The CDR3 is made up of 14 amino acids. Germline values: CDR1 SGHRS, CDR2 YFSETQ. V lost 3 bases, J lost 7 bases, and 14 bases lay in between. Here the CDR3 reads CASSSPTPWNEQFF. In DNA, the CDR3 is TGCGCCAGCAGCTCGCCCACCCCGTGGAATGAGCAGTTCTTC. Variable domain in full (rest from reference TRBV5-1 and TRBJ2-1): KAGVTQTPRYLIKTRGQQVTLSCSPISGHRSVSWYQQTPGQGLQFLFEYFSETQRNKGNFPGRFSGRQFSNSRSEMNVSTLELGDSALYLCASSSPTPWNEQFFGPGTRLTVL.

This clonotype was detected only a few times. The chain carries TRBV3-1 and TRBJ1-5, with D maybe TRBD1 (6 bases). The CDR3 is 15 amino acids. Germline assignment: CDR1 LGHDT and CDR2 YNNKEL (reference sequence). V dropped 4 bases and J dropped 0 bases, with 10 bases sitting between them. This CDR3 reads CASSPAGVSNQPQHF. The CDR3 DNA follows: TGTGCCAGCAGCCCAGCAGGGGTTAGCAATCAGCCCCAGCATTTT.

This clonotype has at least ten counts. The V gene is TRBV12-3 or TRBV12-4, the J gene TRBJ1-5, with TRBD1 identical over 7 bases. The trim removed 4 bases at V and 4 bases at J, leaving 1 base unmatched. The CDR3 covers 13 residues. CDR3 protein: CASSWTGNQPQHF. CDR3 in DNA: TGTGCCAGCAGTTGGACAGGAAATCAGCCCCAGCATTTT.

The chain is built from TRBV7-6 and TRBJ1-4, with TRBD1 matching 9 bases. The trim removed 1 base at V and 3 bases at J, leaving 0 bases unmatched. The CDR3 consists of 15 residues. The germline CDR1 and CDR2 sequences are SGHVS and FNYEAQ. CDR3 nucleotide sequence: TGTGCCAGCAGCTTAGGGACAGGGGCTAATGAAAAACTGTTTTTT. Translated: CASSLGTGANEKLFF.

V usage is TRBV24-1 and J usage is TRBJ2-1, with D maybe TRBD1 (5 bases). Matching the DNA end better, TRBJ2-5 makes the J call doubtful. This CDR3 region has 16 residues. From germline, CDR1 is KGHDR and CDR2 SFDVKD. CDR3 in amino acids: CATSGRLGVSGETQYF. The CDR3 nucleotides read TGTGCCACCAGCGGTAGGTTAGGGGTGTCGGGAGAGACCCAGTACTTC.

Only a few counts were recorded for this clonotype. The J gene is TRBJ2-7, the V gene TRBV12-3 or TRBV12-4; 9 bases match TRBD1. V shed 8 bases, J shed 5 bases, and the junction held 16 bases outside the gene matches. The CDR3 has 16 amino acids. CDR3 DNA: TGTGCCAGCGGGCCGGGACAGGGAAGTGGTTACCACGAGCAGTACTTC. Residues: CASGPGQGSGYHEQYF.

This clonotype was seen only a few times. The CDR3, as DNA: TGCAGCAGTACTACCTACAATGAGCAGTTCTTC. This gives the protein CSSTTYNEQFF. This sequence joins TRBV20-1 and TRBJ2-1; unclear D gene. The CDR3 has 11 amino acids. The germline V gene encodes CDR1 DFQATT and CDR2 SNEGSKA (reference sequence).

A word on this clonotype: One end of the junction varies from germline; a read error may be responsible. The gene calls are TRBV29-1 and TRBJ1-5, with D perhaps matching TRBD1 (6 bases). CDR1 and CDR2 from the germline V gene are SQVTM and ANQGSEA. The CDR3 length is 13 residues. The DNA of the CDR3 is TGCAGCGTTCTTCCAGGGGAAGGTCAGCTCCAGCATTTT. Amino acid sequence: CSVLPGEGQLQHF.

The chain links TRBV12-5 to TRBJ2-3; TRBD2 matches at 7 bases. The CDR3 is 15 residues long. Trimming cost V 4 bases and J 0 bases; bases outside gene matches: 4. Germline V lookup: CDR1 LGHNT, CDR2 FRNRAP. CDR3 DNA sequence: TGTGCTAGTGGTTACCCTAGCGGTAGCACAGATACGCAGTATTTT. This sequence encodes CASGYPSGSTDTQYF.

The chain links TRBV30 to TRBJ2-1; D is perhaps TRBD1 (5 bases). Germline CDR1 is GTSNPN and CDR2 is SVGIG (reference sequence). The germline V and J ends were trimmed by 1 base and 3 bases, with 7 bases remaining between them. The CDR3 contains 13 residues. In DNA form, the CDR3 reads TGTGCCTGGAGTGGCGGACACTACAATGAGCAGTTCTTC. Protein product: CAWSGGHYNEQFF.

The J gene is TRBJ2-1, the V gene TRBV27; 7 nucleotides line up with TRBD1. The CDR3 runs 14 residues. Unmatched junction bases numbered 8, after V lost 4 bases and J lost 8 bases. The germline gives CDR1 MNHEY, CDR2 SMNVEV (reference sequence). DNA of the CDR3: TGTGCCAGCAGTTCCCGACAGGGAAGGGATGAGCAGTTCTTC. Protein: CASSSRQGRDEQFF.

The chain combines TRBV3-1 with TRBJ1-2; D is perhaps TRBD1 (5 bases). The CDR3 runs to 15 residues. Trimming removed 0 bases from V and 8 bases from J, with 16 bases in between. Germline V gene sequence: CDR1 LGHDT, CDR2 YNNKEL (reference sequence). The CDR3 protein is CASSQDRGLLSGYTF. The CDR3 region has the DNA TGTGCCAGCAGCCAAGATAGGGGTTTGCTGTCCGGCTACACCTTC.

This chain links TRBV2 with TRBJ2-3; D might be TRBD1 (6 bases). The length of the CDR3 is 15 residues. Germline V gives CDR1 SNHLY, CDR2 FYNNEI. V lost 4 bases, J lost 0 bases, and 11 bases lay in between. CDR3 coding DNA: TGTGCCAGCAGTGTTACAGGGCCTAGCACAGATACGCAGTATTTT. Translated: CASSVTGPSTDTQYF.

The V gene is TRBV12-3 or TRBV12-4, the J gene TRBJ2-2, with 8 nucleotides matching TRBD2. After removal of 3 bases from V and 5 bases from J, the junction contained 5 bases not matched to a gene. The CDR3 runs to 15 residues. CDR3 region: CASSFISGETGELFF. CDR3 nucleotides: TGTGCCAGCAGTTTCATTAGCGGGGAGACCGGGGAGCTGTTTTTT.

The chain links TRBV5-1 to TRBJ2-5, with 9 bases lining up with TRBD2. The end of the DNA fits TRBJ2-1 better, so the J call may be wrong. Per the germline V gene, CDR1 is SGHRS and CDR2 is YFSETQ. The CDR3 spans 15 residues. CDR3 loop: CASSLTSGCLHEQFF. The CDR3 DNA follows: TGCGCCAGCAGCTTGACTAGCGGGTGTCTCCATGAGCAGTTCTTC.

The rearrangement links TRBV12-3 or TRBV12-4 to TRBJ2-3; 8 positions match TRBD2. The CDR3 consists of 15 residues. V shed 10 bases, J shed 1 base, and the junction held 10 bases outside the gene matches. The CDR3 nucleotides are TGTGCCACACATGTCGGGGGGGCCCGCACAGATACGCAGTATTTT. Protein sequence: CATHVGGARTDTQYF.

The chain joins TRBV7-9 to TRBJ2-3; 8 nucleotides align to TRBD2. V lost 5 bases and J lost 4; bases outside the gene matches: 14. The CDR3 runs to 17 residues. CDR1 is SEHNR and CDR2 is FQNEAQ in the germline V gene (reference sequence). The CDR3 spells CASSPGPGLEGPDTQYF. CDR3 nucleotides: TGTGCCAGCAGCCCGGGACCGGGACTAGAGGGACCAGATACGCAGTATTTT.

This clonotype was detected ten times or more. This rearrangement joins TRBV5-5 to TRBJ1-5; 7 bases are shared with TRBD1. This CDR3 is 14 amino acids long. Germline loops: CDR1 SGHKS, CDR2 YYEKEE (reference sequence). V lost 5 bases and J lost 4; bases outside the gene matches: 6. Here the CDR3 reads CASSLDRVNQPQHF. For the CDR3, the DNA is TGTGCCAGCAGTTTAGACAGGGTAAATCAGCCCCAGCATTTT. Together with reference TRBV5-5 and TRBJ1-5, the CDR3 gives the full variable domain: DAGVTQSPTHLIKTRGQQVTLRCSPISGHKSVSWYQQVLGQGPQFIFQYYEKEERGRGNFPDRFSARQFPNYSSELNVNALLLGDSALYLCASSLDRVNQPQHFGDGTRLSIL.

This chain uses TRBV20-1 with TRBJ2-7; tentatively, D is TRBD1 (6 bases). The CDR3 is 13 amino acids. V lost 6 bases and J 1 base, leaving 13 bases between the germline ends. Germline CDR1 DFQATT, CDR2 SNEGSKA (reference sequence). This CDR3 reads CSAATGLSYEQYF. The CDR3 nucleotides are TGCAGTGCGGCTACAGGGCTATCCTACGAGCAGTACTTC.

This chain's CDR3 is CAGTPAGGAAFF. The CDR3, as DNA: TGTGCCGGCACACCCGCCGGGGGGGCAGCTTTCTTT. The V gene is TRBV7-6, the J gene TRBJ1-1; D might be TRBD1 (6 bases). The CDR3 covers 12 residues. The germline V gene encodes CDR1 SGHVS and CDR2 FNYEAQ. V lost 11 bases and J 10 bases, leaving 20 bases between the germline ends.

The rearrangement uses TRBV5-1 and TRBJ1-5; D unresolved. V was cut by 6 bases and J by 4 bases, with 17 bases left in between. Germline assignment: CDR1 SGHRS and CDR2 YFSETQ. CDR3 size: 15 residues. CDR3 protein: CASNSARTGNQPQHF. For the CDR3, the DNA is TGCGCCAGCAACTCCGCGAGGACGGGAAATCAGCCCCAGCATTTT.

The chain employs TRBV20-1 and TRBJ1-2; D is perhaps TRBD1 (5 bases). V was shortened by 3 bases and J by 10 bases, with 12 bases between the two germline ends. CDR1 DFQATT and CDR2 SNEGSKA come from the germline V gene (reference sequence). This CDR3 comprises 11 residues. CDR3: CSASPGRDYTF. DNA of the CDR3: TGCAGTGCTAGCCCTGGCAGGGACTACACCTTC.

The V gene is TRBV7-8, the J gene TRBJ2-1; possible D gene TRBD2, 6 bases. Judging by the DNA end, TRBJ2-7 fits better; the J call may be wrong. Per germline, CDR1 SGHVS and CDR2 FQNEAQ. This CDR3 comprises 15 residues. The CDR3: CASSRGGALVHEQYV. CDR3 nucleotides: TGTGCCAGCAGCCGGGGAGGAGCTTTGGTCCACGAGCAGTACGTC.

The chain carries TRBV12-5 and TRBJ2-4; TRBD2 aligns across 11 bases. CDR3 length: 15 residues. V was pared by 2 bases and J by 8 bases, with 5 bases of the junction left unmatched. The germline V gene has CDR1 LGHNT and CDR2 FRNRAP. CDR3 protein: CASGLTSGRGDIQYF. The CDR3 DNA follows: TGTGCTAGTGGTTTGACTAGCGGGAGAGGAGACATTCAGTACTTC.

The V and J genes are TRBV25-1 and TRBJ2-1; 9 positions match TRBD1. The J call may be in error: the DNA end matches TRBJ2-5 better. Germline CDR1 and CDR2: MGHDK and SYGVNS. The CDR3 runs to 19 residues. This CDR3 is CASSESAGTGRLIGETQYF. DNA of the CDR3: TGTGCCAGCAGTGAATCTGCCGGGACAGGGCGATTAATTGGTGAGACCCAGTACTTC.

This clonotype turned up a few times. The V gene is TRBV12-3 or TRBV12-4, the J gene TRBJ2-5, with 10 nucleotides matching TRBD2. The CDR3 runs to 14 residues. The V gene end was trimmed by 6 bases and the J gene end by 5 bases; junction bases not matched to a gene: 6. The CDR3 region is CASSLAGVWETQYF. The CDR3 nucleotides are TGTGCCAGCAGCCTAGCGGGAGTATGGGAGACCCAGTACTTC.